This T cell receptor beta chain stems from a study of cytomegalovirus exposure and HLA in healthy donors. The study's findings and limits: In a later analysis, TCR beta V- and J-gene trimming was associated with a missense DCLRE1C variant. HLA restriction was apparent for most CMV-associated TCR beta chains in a later analysis. Only CMV serostatus was available as immune exposure information.

Primers: 60 Vbeta forward and 13 Jbeta reverse. Under the authors' procedure: Later, roughly 80 million unique TCR beta chains were counted in an analysis, and about 10 million of them were shared. Sequenced by immunoSEQ multiplex PCR; TCRdb stores in-frame clones only, minus some. That table is the source of V, J and clone size, and D and trimming were worked out from the DNA. The repertoire consists of more than 95,000 clones, with over 70% occurring once and the leading ten covering over 2.5%. The V and J ends lost 4 bases and 10 bases, in that order; junction bases with no gene match: 9. Germline lookup yields CDR1 SGHDT and CDR2 YYEEEE. CDR3 length: 15 amino acids. As concerns this clone: Its antigen is unidentified.

Material for sequencing was PBMCs. This clonotype originated in a woman in her 50s in good health and CMV-seronegative. V and J are TRBV5-6 and TRBJ2-3, with TRBD2 matching over 13 bases. CDR3 loop: CASSQGTSGRVPQYF. DNA for the CDR3: TGTGCCAGCAGCCAGGGCACTAGCGGGAGGGTTCCGCAGTATTTT.